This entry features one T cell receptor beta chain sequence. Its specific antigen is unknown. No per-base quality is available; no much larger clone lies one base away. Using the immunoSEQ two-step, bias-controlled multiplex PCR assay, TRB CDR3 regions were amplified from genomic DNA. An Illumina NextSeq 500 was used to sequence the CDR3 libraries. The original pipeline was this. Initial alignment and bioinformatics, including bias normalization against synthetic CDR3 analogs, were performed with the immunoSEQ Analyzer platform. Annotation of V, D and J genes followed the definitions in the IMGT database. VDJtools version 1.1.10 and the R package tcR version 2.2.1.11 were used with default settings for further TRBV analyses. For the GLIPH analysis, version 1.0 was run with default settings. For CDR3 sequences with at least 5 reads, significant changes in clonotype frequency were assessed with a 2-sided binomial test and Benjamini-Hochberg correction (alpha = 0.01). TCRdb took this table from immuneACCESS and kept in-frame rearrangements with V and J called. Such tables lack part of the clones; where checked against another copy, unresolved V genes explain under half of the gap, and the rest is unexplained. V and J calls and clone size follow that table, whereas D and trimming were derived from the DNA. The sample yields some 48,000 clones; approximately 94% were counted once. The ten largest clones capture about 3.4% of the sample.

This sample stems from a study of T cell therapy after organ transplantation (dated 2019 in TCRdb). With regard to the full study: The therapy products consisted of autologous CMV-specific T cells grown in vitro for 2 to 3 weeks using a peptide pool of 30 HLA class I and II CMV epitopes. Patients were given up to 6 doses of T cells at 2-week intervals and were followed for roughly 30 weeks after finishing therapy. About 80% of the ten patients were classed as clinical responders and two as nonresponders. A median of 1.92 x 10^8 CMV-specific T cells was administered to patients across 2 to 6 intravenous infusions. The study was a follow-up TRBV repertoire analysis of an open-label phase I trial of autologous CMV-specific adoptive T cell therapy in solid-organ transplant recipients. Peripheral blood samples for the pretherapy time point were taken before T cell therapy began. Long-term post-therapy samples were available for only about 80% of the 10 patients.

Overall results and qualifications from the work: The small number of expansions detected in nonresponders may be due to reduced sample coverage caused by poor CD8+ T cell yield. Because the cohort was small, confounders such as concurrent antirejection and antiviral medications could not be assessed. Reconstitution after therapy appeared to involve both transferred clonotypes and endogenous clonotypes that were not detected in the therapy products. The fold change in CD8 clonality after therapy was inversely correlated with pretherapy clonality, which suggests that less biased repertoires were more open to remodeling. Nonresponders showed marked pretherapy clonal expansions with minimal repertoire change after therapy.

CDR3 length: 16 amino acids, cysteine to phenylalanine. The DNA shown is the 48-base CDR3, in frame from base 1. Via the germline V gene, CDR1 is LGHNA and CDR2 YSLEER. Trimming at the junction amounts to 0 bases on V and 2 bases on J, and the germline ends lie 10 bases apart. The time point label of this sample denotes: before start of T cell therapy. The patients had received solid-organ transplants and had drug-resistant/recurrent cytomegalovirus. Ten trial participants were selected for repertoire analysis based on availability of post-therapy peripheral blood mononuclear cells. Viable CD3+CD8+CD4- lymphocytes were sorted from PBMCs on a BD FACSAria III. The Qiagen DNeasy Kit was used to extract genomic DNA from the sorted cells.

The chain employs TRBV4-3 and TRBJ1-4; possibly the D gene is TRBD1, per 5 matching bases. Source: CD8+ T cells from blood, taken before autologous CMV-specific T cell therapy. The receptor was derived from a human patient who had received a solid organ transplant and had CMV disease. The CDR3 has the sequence CASSQDSTATNEKLFF. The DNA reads TGCGCCAGCAGCCAAGATTCGACAGCGACTAATGAAAAACTGTTTTTT.